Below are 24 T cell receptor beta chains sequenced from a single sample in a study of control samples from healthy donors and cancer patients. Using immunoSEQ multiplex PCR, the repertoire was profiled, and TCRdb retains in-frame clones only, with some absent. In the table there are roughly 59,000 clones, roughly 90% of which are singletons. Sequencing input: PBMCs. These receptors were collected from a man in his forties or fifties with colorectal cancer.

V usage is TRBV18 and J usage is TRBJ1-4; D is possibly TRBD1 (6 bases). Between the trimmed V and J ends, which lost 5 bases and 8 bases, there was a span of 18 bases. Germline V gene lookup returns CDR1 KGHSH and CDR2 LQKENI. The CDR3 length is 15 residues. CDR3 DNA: TGTGCCAGCTCATCACAGGGTGGGATCGGAGAAAAACTGTTTTTT. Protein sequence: CASSSQGGIGEKLFF.

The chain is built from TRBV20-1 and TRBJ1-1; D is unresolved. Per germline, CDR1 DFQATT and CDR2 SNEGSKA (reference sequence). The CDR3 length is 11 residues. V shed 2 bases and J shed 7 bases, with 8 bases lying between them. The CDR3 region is CSARPRLEAFF. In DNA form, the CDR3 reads TGCAGTGCTAGACCACGGCTTGAAGCTTTCTTT.

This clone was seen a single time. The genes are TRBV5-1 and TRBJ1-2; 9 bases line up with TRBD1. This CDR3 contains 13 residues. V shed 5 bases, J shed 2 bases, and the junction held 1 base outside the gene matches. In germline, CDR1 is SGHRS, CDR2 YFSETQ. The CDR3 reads CASSDRGNYGYTF. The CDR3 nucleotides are TGCGCCAGCAGTGACAGGGGGAACTATGGCTACACCTTC.

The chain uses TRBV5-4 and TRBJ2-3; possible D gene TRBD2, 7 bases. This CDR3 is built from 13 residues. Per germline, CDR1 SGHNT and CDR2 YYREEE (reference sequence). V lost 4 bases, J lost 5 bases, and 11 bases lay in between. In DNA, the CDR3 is TGTGCCAGCAGCCAAGGGGGGGGAGATACGCAGTATTTT. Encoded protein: CASSQGGGDTQYF. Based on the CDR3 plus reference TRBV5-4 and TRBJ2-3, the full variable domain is ETGVTQSPTHLIKTRGQQVTLRCSSQSGHNTVSWYQQALGQGPQFIFQYYREEENGRGNFPPRFSGLQFPNYSSELNVNALELDDSALYLCASSQGGGDTQYFGPGTRLTVL.

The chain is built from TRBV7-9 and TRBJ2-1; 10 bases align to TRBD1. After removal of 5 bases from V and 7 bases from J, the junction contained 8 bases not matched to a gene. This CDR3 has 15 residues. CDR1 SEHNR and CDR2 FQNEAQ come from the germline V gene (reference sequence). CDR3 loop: CASSETGGAGNEQFF. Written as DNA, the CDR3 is TGTGCCAGCAGCGAGACAGGGGGCGCGGGGAATGAGCAGTTCTTC.

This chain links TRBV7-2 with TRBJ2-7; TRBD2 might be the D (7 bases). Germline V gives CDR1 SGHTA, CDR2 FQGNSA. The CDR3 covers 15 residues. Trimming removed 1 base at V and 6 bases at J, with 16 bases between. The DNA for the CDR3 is TGTGCCAGCAGCTTAGATGGGGGGGCTAAGCGCGAGCAGTACTTC. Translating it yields CASSLDGGAKREQYF.

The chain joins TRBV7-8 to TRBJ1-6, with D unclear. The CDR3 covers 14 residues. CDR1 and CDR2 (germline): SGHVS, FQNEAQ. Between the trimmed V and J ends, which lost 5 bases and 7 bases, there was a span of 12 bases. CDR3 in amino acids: CASSHDAQNSPLHF. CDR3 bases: TGTGCCAGCAGCCACGACGCACAGAATTCACCCCTCCACTTT.

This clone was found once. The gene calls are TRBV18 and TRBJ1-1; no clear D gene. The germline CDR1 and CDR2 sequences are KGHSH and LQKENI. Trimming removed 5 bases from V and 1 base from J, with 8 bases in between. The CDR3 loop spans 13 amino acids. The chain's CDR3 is CASSSGQNTEAFF. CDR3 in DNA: TGTGCCAGCTCATCGGGCCAGAACACTGAAGCTTTCTTT.

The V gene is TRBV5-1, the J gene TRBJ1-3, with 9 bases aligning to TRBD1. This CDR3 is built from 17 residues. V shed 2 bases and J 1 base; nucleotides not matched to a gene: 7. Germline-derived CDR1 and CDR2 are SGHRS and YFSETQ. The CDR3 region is CASSFSGTGRSGNTIYF. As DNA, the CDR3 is TGCGCCAGCAGCTTTTCCGGGACAGGGAGATCTGGAAACACCATATATTTT. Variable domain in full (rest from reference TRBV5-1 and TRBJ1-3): KAGVTQTPRYLIKTRGQQVTLSCSPISGHRSVSWYQQTPGQGLQFLFEYFSETQRNKGNFPGRFSGRQFSNSRSEMNVSTLELGDSALYLCASSFSGTGRSGNTIYFGEGSWLTVV.

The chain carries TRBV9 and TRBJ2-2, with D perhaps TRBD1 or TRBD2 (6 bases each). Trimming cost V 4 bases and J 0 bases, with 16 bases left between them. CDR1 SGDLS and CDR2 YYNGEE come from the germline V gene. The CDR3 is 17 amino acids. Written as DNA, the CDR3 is TGTGCCAGCAGCCTGAGGGGGGAGCTAGCGAACACCGGGGAGCTGTTTTTT. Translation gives CASSLRGELANTGELFF.

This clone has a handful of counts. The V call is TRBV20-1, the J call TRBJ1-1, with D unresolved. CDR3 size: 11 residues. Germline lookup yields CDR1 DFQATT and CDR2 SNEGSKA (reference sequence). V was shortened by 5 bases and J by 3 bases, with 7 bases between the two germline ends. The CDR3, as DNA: TGCAGTGCTTCGTTTTACACTGAAGCTTTCTTT. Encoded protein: CSASFYTEAFF.

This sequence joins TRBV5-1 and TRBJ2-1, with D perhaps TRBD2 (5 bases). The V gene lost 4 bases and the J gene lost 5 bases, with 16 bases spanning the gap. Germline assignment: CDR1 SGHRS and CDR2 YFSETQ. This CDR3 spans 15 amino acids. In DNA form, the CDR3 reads TGCGCCAGCAGCCCTTGGGAGAAAACCAACAATGAGCAGTTCTTC. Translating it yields CASSPWEKTNNEQFF. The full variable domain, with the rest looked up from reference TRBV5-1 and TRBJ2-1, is KAGVTQTPRYLIKTRGQQVTLSCSPISGHRSVSWYQQTPGQGLQFLFEYFSETQRNKGNFPGRFSGRQFSNSRSEMNVSTLELGDSALYLCASSPWEKTNNEQFFGPGTRLTVL.

The CDR3 DNA is TGTGCCAGCAGCCCCAGTGGATCTGCCGAGCAGTACTTC. Translating gives CASSPSGSAEQYF. The chain links TRBV7-7 to TRBJ2-7; D gene unclear. The CDR3 consists of 13 residues. CDR1 and CDR2 from the germline V gene are SSHAT and FNYEAQ (reference sequence). With 5 bases removed from V and 6 bases from J, the gap between germline ends came to 14 bases.

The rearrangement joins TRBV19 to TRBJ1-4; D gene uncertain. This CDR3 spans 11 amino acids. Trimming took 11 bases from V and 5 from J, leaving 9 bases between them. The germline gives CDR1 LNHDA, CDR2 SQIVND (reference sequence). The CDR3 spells CAPTKNEKLFF. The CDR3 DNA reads TGTGCCCCCACCAAGAATGAAAAACTGTTTTTT. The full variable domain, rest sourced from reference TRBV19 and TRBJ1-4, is DGGITQSPKYLFRKEGQNVTLSCEQNLNHDAMYWYRQDPGQGLRLIYYSQIVNDFQKGDIAEGYSVSREKKESFPLTVTSAQKNPTAFYLCAPTKNEKLFFGSGTQLSVL.

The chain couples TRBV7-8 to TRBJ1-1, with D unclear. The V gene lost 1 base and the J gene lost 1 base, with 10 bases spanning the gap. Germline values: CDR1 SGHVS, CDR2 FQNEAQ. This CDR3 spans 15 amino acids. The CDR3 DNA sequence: TGTGCCAGCAGCTTAGACCTACGGGGGAACACTGAAGCTTTCTTT. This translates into CASSLDLRGNTEAFF.

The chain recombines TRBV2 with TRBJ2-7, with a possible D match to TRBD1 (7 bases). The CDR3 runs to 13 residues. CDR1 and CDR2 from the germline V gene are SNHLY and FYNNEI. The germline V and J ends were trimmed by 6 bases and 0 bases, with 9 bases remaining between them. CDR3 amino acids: CASRRDSSYEQYF. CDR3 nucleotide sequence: TGTGCCAGCAGGCGGGACAGCTCCTACGAGCAGTACTTC.

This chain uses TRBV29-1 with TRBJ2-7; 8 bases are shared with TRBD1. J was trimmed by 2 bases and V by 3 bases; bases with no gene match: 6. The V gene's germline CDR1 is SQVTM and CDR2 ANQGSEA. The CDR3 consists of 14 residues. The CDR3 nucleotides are TGCAGCGTTGAGTCGACAGGGGCGACCTACGAGCAGTACTTC. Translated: CSVESTGATYEQYF.

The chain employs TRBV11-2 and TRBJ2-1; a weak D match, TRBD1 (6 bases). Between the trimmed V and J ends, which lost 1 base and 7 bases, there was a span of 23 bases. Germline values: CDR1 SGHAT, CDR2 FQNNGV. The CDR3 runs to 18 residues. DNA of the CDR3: TGTGCCAGCAGCTTAGTCGGGACAAAGAGTGGGCCTGGAAATGAGCAGTTCTTC. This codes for CASSLVGTKSGPGNEQFF.

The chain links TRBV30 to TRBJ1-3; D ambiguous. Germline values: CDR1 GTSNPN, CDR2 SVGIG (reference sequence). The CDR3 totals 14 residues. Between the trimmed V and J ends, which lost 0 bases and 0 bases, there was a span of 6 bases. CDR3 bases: TGTGCCTGGAGTGTCCATTCCTCTGGAAACACCATATATTTT. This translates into CAWSVHSSGNTIYF.

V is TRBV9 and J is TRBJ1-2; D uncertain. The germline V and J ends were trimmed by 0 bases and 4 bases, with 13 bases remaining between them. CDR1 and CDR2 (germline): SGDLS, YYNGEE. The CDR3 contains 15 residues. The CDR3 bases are TGTGCCAGCAGCGTAGCTAATTCCCCTATCTATGGCTACACCTTC. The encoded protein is CASSVANSPIYGYTF.

In nucleotides, the CDR3 is TGTGCCAGCAGCGCCAGTAGGGGTGAAGCTTTCTTT. Protein sequence: CASSASRGEAFF. V gene TRBV7-9 combines with J gene TRBJ1-1; a possible D gene is TRBD1 (5 bases). The length of the CDR3 is 12 residues. V was cut by 5 bases and J by 7 bases, with 11 bases left in between. CDR1 is SEHNR, CDR2 FQNEAQ, per germline (reference sequence). The full variable domain, in which reference TRBV7-9 and TRBJ1-1 provide the parts outside the CDR3, is DTGVSQNPRHKITKRGQNVTFRCDPISEHNRLYWYRQTLGQGPEFLTYFQNEAQLEKSRLLSDRFSAERPKGSFSTLEIQRTEQGDSAMYLCASSASRGEAFFGQGTRLTVV.

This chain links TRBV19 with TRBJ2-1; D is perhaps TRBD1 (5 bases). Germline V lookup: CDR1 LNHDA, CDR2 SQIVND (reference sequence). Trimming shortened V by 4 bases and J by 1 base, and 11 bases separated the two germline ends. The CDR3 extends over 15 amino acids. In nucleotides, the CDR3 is TGTGCCAGTAGTAATTTGGCAGGGTCCTACAATGAGCAGTTCTTC. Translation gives CASSNLAGSYNEQFF.

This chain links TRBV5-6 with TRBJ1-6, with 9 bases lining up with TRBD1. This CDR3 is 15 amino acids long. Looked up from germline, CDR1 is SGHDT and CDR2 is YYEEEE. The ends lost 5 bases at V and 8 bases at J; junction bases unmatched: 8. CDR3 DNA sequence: TGTGCCAGCAGGACTACGGACAGGGGCTATTCACCCCTCCACTTT. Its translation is CASRTTDRGYSPLHF.

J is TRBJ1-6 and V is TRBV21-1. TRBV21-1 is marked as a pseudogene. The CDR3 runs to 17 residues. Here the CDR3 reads CASSKAPRPRGNSPLHF. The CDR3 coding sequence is TGTGCCAGCAGCAAAGCCCCCCGACCCCGGGGGAATTCACCCCTCCACTTT.